Included here is one T cell receptor (beta chain) sequence, with context. The antigen it recognizes is unknown. One base away there is no much larger clone; base qualities are not given. The data stem from a study of cytomegalovirus exposure and HLA in healthy donors (TCRdb year 2017). About the investigation overall: An earlier analysis of some 600 of the donors reported around 280 Gb of sequence data and around 110 million unique TCR beta sequences obtained from around 180 million T cells. The study combined high-throughput TCR immunosequencing, statistical association of individual TCRs with disease status, and machine learning to predict cytomegalovirus infection status. Approximately 300 gigabases of sequencing data and 78 million or so unique TCR sequences were included in an early release covering 500 to 750 HLA-typed donors. Genome-wide SNP genotypes for about 65% of the 666 donors were used in a later genetic analysis, which treated that subset as a discovery cohort. Donor age, sex, ethnicity and CMV serostatus were collected together with the repertoire data. Along with the approximately 600-subject first cohort, a separate validation cohort of 120 different subjects was used. The study aimed to test whether cataloging public T cell receptors could reveal signatures of past pathogen exposure. The number of donors typed differed by locus, with about 629-630 for A, B, C, DRB1 and DQB1, more than 500 for DQA1, over 600 for DPA1, and 472 for DPB1. Because of strong linkage in the cohort, 4 to 6 DR-DQ haplotypes were treated as single units for association and clustering. On average, approximately 250,000 unique TCR beta nucleotide sequences were sequenced per donor among about 400 genotyped donors of the cohort, with roughly a sixth of those sequences being non-productive. An earlier analysis of about 620 of the donors applied high-throughput TCR beta sequencing to assess whether each TCR beta V gene segment acted as functional or pseudogenic. To study patterns of TCR occurrence, a later analysis re-analyzed previously published TCR beta repertoires from around 660 donors and added high-resolution HLA genotyping. HLA typing included class I and class II loci at four-digit resolution. Using immunosequencing, the study profiled T cell repertoires from fewer than 850 subjects and related those repertoires to cytomegalovirus serostatus. Every discovery cohort repertoire had been produced on one sequencing platform. Rather than using new phenotypic data, the later analysis identified candidate immune exposures from TCR beta sequences and from how often those sequences occurred across donors. Of the approximately 400 genotyped donors, roughly 80% were placed in the genetic ancestry cluster associated with self-reported Caucasian donors. Overall study outcomes, separate from this receptor: The study listed approximately 160 TCR beta chains as associated with cytomegalovirus. Sequencing depth was assumed to be roughly uniform across donors in the presence/absence analyses, though that assumption may not hold. In a later analysis, HLA-associated TCR beta chains showed more clonal expansion and lower generation probabilities than non-associated chains that were equally common. Assigning TCR associations to individual alleles was difficult when HLA alleles, especially DR and DQ, strongly co-occurred. A further reported finding was that TCR beta sequences accurately predicted the HLA-A and HLA-B alleles for most subjects in the first cohort. An association between a missense DCLRE1C variant and V-gene and J-gene trimming of TCR beta chains was found in a later genetic analysis and replicated in an independent cohort. HLA typing was unavailable for some donors at each locus, so association tests used only the typed subset. Because counts were too low, 15 or so rarely observed V segments, including chromosome 9 orphons, were excluded from the earlier analysis of some 540 of the donors. A cluster of highly shared sequence variants was judged likely to represent a technical artifact of the sequencing pipeline. Some IMGT-functional V segments, including TRBV6-2 and TRBV6-3, could not be told apart with the 87-base-pair reads, so those segments were excluded. A later analysis found that TCR association rates varied across HLA loci, with DRB1 alleles showing the most associated TCRs and HLA-C alleles the fewest. An earlier analysis of 450 to 750 of the donors showed that most TCR beta V segments appeared in productive rearrangements either about 90% or about 30% of the time, which broadly matched IMGT annotations. Linkage disequilibrium might explain the correlated functional status among segregating V segments, but an unknown experimental factor could not be ruled out. The authors suggested that the approach could potentially be generalized to other disease states and immunological phenotypes. In a later analysis, about 16,000 TCR beta sequences were associated with specific HLA alleles at a false discovery rate of 0.05. A later analysis found that most CMV-associated TCR beta chains appeared HLA-restricted, with HLA associations seemingly driven largely by CMV exposure. The only immune exposure information available for the cohort was CMV serostatus. Several of the top co-occurrence clusters appeared to be linked to parvovirus B19, influenza, CMV and Epstein-Barr virus, according to a later analysis. Across donors, most TCR sequences were observed very rarely, whereas some public TCRs were present in many individuals. Compared with the approximately 710-donor mean, donors in an Asian-associated ancestry cluster had fewer N-insertions in productive TCRs, according to a later genetic analysis. A few of the identified cytomegalovirus-associated TCR beta chains were confirmed in vitro to be specific for cytomegalovirus antigens. In both the original and validation cohorts, the classifier was reported to diagnose cytomegalovirus status with high specificity and sensitivity. Only TCR beta chains were sequenced in this cohort, and the absence of alpha or paired-chain data limited detectable features.

The cohort was made up of roughly 670 healthy bone marrow donors. All cohort members were sampled while nominally healthy, although unrecorded immune exposures were likely present. The donor was CMV seropositive and belonged to the group of some 290 seropositive cohort members. Each donor provided a peripheral blood sample, and peripheral blood mononuclear cells were used for TCR beta sequencing. The Qiagen DNeasy Blood Extraction Kit was used to extract genomic DNA from the blood cell samples. The method was the immunoSEQ multiplex PCR assay. For the multiplex PCR, a mixture combining 60 forward primers for TCR Vbeta segments and 13 reverse primers for TCR Jbeta segments was used. A multiplex PCR assay on genomic DNA amplified the CDR3 region of rearranged TCR beta genes. Amplified TCR beta libraries were sequenced as 87-base-pair reads on the Illumina HiSeq System. The source study handled its data this way. A later analysis counted tens of millions of unique TCR beta chains across the 690 or so repertoires, and 10 million to 11 million of these chains were shared by at least two donors. Raw reads were error-corrected and collapsed into unique sequences with a nearest-neighbor algorithm that merged closely related sequences to remove PCR and sequencing errors. V, D and J gene segments were assigned by aligning CDR3 sequences to IMGT reference sequences. For a sequence to be retained, at least a six-nucleotide match to both a V gene segment and a J gene segment was required. A rearrangement was called productive if the CDR3 had no stop codons and remained in frame with V and J, and every other rearrangement was called non-productive. CDR3 was defined by IMGT convention, running from the second conserved V-encoded cysteine to the conserved J-encoded phenylalanine. The earlier analysis of about 610 of the donors excluded any sequence lacking an unambiguous match to a single V gene segment. In an earlier analysis of more than 500 of the donors, a V segment was called functional when productive rearrangements were above 56.7%, and segregating when the standard deviation between donors exceeded 5%. A statistical classification framework was developed to diagnose cytomegalovirus status using the catalog of TCR beta chain sequences. V and J gene assignment, in a later analysis, came from comparing TCR nucleotide sequences with IMGT/GENE-DB human TR gene sequences. The TCRdist pipeline was used in a later analysis to assign CDR3 sequences and most-parsimonious VDJ recombination scenarios. In a later analysis, each TCR beta chain was defined by its CDR3 amino acid sequence together with its V-gene family, and reads without a unique V-gene family were excluded. As a way to deal with suspected cross-contamination and a sequencing artifact, a later analysis dropped 450 to 600 nucleotide sequences that were highly shared and had low generation probability. In a later analysis, a clonal expansion index was calculated for each public chain from normalized within-repertoire ranks of inferred template counts. In a later analysis, generation probabilities were computed using a VDJ recombination model fitted to out-of-frame rearrangements, and the results were checked against IGoR. A later analysis scored TCR-TCR, TCR-HLA and TCR-CMV co-occurrence with hypergeometric tests, applying a repertoire-size bias correction to TCR pairs. A later analysis estimated false discovery rates by permuting HLA or CMV assignments 20 times. In a later analysis, co-occurring TCRs were grouped with DBSCAN, and TCRdist sequence similarity was added when clustering was performed within HLA-allele-positive subsets. Repertoires with fewer than 30,000 or more than 120,000 public chains were left out of co-occurrence clustering, as were four to six repertoires with anomalous nucleotide sharing. Entries here come from immuneACCESS through TCRdb and include only in-frame sequences with V and J called. Some clones fail to appear in such tables; in the studies checked, an unresolved V gene covers under half of the shortfall, and the cause of the remainder is unknown. That table gives V, J and clone size, and the DNA gave D and trimming. In this sample the table shows some 110,000 clones, around 76% of which occur a single time. The ten biggest clones cover roughly 6% of the sample.

Looking up the germline V gene yields CDR1 SGDLS and CDR2 YYNGEE. Its CDR3 holds 17 amino acids, cysteine through phenylalanine. The entry retains the CDR3 DNA only, 51 bases that are in frame from base 1. Trimming at the junction amounts to 0 bases on V and 6 bases on J, and the germline ends lie 22 bases apart. The sequenced sample was PBMCs. The V and J genes are TRBV9 and TRBJ2-7; a weak D assignment points to TRBD2 (7 bases agree). The receptor's source is a woman aged 45-59 years in good health and CMV-seropositive. For the CDR3, the sequence is CASSVDLTTGRAGEQYF. In nucleotides, the sequence is TGTGCCAGCAGCGTAGACCTTACCACAGGGAGGGCAGGCGAGCAGTACTTC. The reference TRBV9 and TRBJ2-7 proteins fill in what lies around the CDR3, so the full variable domain reads DSGVTQTPKHLITATGQRVTLRCSPRSGDLSVYWYQQSLDQGLQFLIQYYNGEERAKGNILERFSAQQFPDLHSELNLSSLELGDSALYFCASSVDLTTGRAGEQYFGPGTRLTVT.